The sequence of this T cell receptor beta chain was determined in a study of blood T cell repertoires in COVID-19. The CDR3 is 19 amino acids. Germline CDR1 is SGHNT and CDR2 is YYREEE (reference sequence). The J segment lost 0 bases and the V segment lost 4 bases, leaving 18 bases of the junction unmatched. Only in-frame clones appear in the TCRdb table, and some are missing; sequencing was by immunoSEQ multiplex PCR. This sample yields over 150,000 clones, of which 91% are seen a single time; roughly 0.51% belongs to the top ten. This chain joins TRBV5-4 and TRBJ1-2, with 7 nucleotides matching TRBD1. The sequencing sample was made of peripheral blood. This clonotype was sampled from a man between 50 and 59 years old with acute or convalescent COVID-19. CDR3 protein: CASSNPTRDSILANYGYTF. The CDR3 DNA is TGTGCCAGCAGCAACCCGACCCGGGACAGCATATTAGCTAACTATGGCTACACCTTC.